By share of the sample, the clone carrying this T cell receptor (beta chain) is medium-sized (0.01 to 0.1%). The target antigen is unknown. Time point noted: after preoperative PTX-NDP chemotherapy. Before surgery, patients were given preoperative paclitaxel-nedaplatin chemotherapy. The data were taken from a study of esophageal squamous cell carcinoma under preoperative chemotherapy. MiXCR was run by TCRdb on the PCR reads, yielding one entry per CDR3 protein. This table has 30,000 to 35,000 distinct CDR3 sequences, around 50% appearing once. Germline V gene sequence: CDR1 SGHTA, CDR2 FQGNSA. CDR3 size: 15 residues. Trimming at V came to 2 bases and at J to 9 bases, leaving 5 bases not matched to a gene. The study, taken as a whole, reports: After treatment, tumor-infiltrating lymphocytes seemed to come partly from incoming peripheral T cells, not only local changes. Abundant clones tended to shrink rather than expand after paclitaxel-nedaplatin.

The source is a human donor with esophageal squamous cell carcinoma. The donor label of this sample is uncertain. This chain connects TRBV7-2 to TRBJ2-1; TRBD2 matches at 12 bases. The specimen was collected from a patient given preoperative chemotherapy. CDR3 sequence (DNA): TGTGCCAGCAGCTTACTAGCGGGGGGGCAAGGTGAGCAGTTCTTC. As protein: CASSLLAGGQGEQFF.